The rows below give T cell receptor beta chains drawn from one sample of a study of cytomegalovirus exposure and HLA in healthy donors. The repertoire was sequenced with immunoSEQ multiplex PCR; TCRdb's copy has only in-frame clones and lacks some. Its table records around 110,000 clones. The sequencing input was PBMCs. These receptors all stem from a middle-aged man in good health and CMV-seropositive. The CDR3 runs from the conserved cysteine through the conserved F or W. The order of the fields is J gene, D gene, V gene, CDR3 protein. A D gene is named only where the DNA matches it firmly.

>TRBJ2-7|NA|TRBV15
CATSLGGPYEQYF
>TRBJ1-4|TRBD1|TRBV7-8
CASRKTGANEKLFF
>TRBJ1-5|NA|TRBV27
CASRLPGTNQPQHF
>TRBJ2-7|TRBD2|TRBV9
CASSVDSGRGYEQYF
>NA|NA|TRBV15
CATSLEVGADYEQYF
>TRBJ2-1|NA|TRBV28
CASTQGGRSYNEQFF
>TRBJ2-1|NA|TRBV2
CASRVSSYNEQFF
>TRBJ2-1|TRBD2|TRBV4-2
CASSQGRGAGGPHNEQFF
>TRBJ2-2|TRBD2|TRBV28
CASITSGGNTGELFF
>TRBJ2-7|TRBD2|TRBV4-1
CASSQLEVASGYEQYF
>TRBJ1-5|NA|TRBV6-1
CASSGDITHNQPQHF
>TRBJ1-1|NA|TRBV13
CASTSTGSFKAFF
>TRBJ2-7|NA|TRBV6-5
CASSYSTSGARNEQYF
>TRBJ1-4|NA|TRBV19
CASSGRNEKLFF
>TRBJ2-7|NA|TRBV7-9
CASSGDGVPYEQYF
>TRBJ1-2|NA|TRBV18
CASSPPSAGATYGYTF
>TRBJ2-1|TRBD2|TRBV19
CASSPTTSGYDSEQFF
>TRBJ2-3|TRBD2|TRBV30
CAWSPFRLAALTDTQYF
>TRBJ1-5|NA|TRBV19
CASSIGFAGVNSQPQHF
>TRBJ1-2|NA|TRBV4-1
CASSQDRAGWYGYTF
>TRBJ2-7|TRBD2|TRBV28
CASSPFRTGLHYEQYF
>TRBJ2-7|NA|TRBV2
CASSEEGAYEQYF
>TRBJ1-2|TRBD1|TRBV14
CASSQDDRGTLYGYTF
>TRBJ2-7|TRBD1|TRBV5-1
CASSPRDRGSYEQYF
>TRBJ2-3|TRBD2|TRBV19
CASSTRTSGRRDTQYF
>TRBJ2-5|TRBD1|TRBV5-8
CASSRGQGTQETQYF
>TRBJ2-7|TRBD1|TRBV30
CAWSHRDRGKEQYF
>TRBJ2-7|NA|TRBV27
CASSFSSPPQDEQYF
>TRBJ2-1|TRBD2|TRBV9
CASSGSGRSDNEQFF
>TRBJ2-6|TRBD1|TRBV6-1
CASSEFPGQDSSGANVLTF
>TRBJ2-1|NA|TRBV5-1
CASSLEGRGGNEQFF
>TRBJ2-6|NA|TRBV20-1
CSALGANVLTF
>TRBJ2-1|NA|TRBV2
CASIPSSYNEQFF
>TRBJ1-2|NA|TRBV5-1
CASSTRQSYGYTF
>TRBJ2-2|TRBD1|TRBV4-1
CASSQLTGAGNTGELFF
>TRBJ1-2|TRBD1|TRBV25-1
CASSDRGQGARYGYTF